The rows below give T cell receptor beta chains drawn from one sample of a study of shared clonotypes between healthy human individuals. The protocol was immunoSEQ multiplex PCR, while the TCRdb copy is restricted to in-frame clones and leaves out a portion. The table has 600,000 to 750,000 clones, 55% to 75% seen once. Specimen: memory CD4+ T cells sorted from blood. These receptors originate from a woman aged 30 to 39 in good health. CDR3s include the opening cysteine and the closing phenylalanine or tryptophan. The order of the fields is V gene, J gene, CDR3 protein.

v_call: TRBV7-2; j_call: TRBJ1-5; cdr3_aa: CASSPSYSNQPQHF
v_call: TRBV27; j_call: TRBJ1-5; cdr3_aa: CASSSDLRGSDQPQHF
v_call: TRBV7-8; j_call: TRBJ2-2; cdr3_aa: CASSLQLADTGELFF
v_call: TRBV10-3; j_call: TRBJ2-1; cdr3_aa: CAISGSGGDNEQFF
v_call: TRBV25-1; j_call: TRBJ2-7; cdr3_aa: CASSPDRGLGEQYF
v_call: TRBV7-9; j_call: TRBJ2-7; cdr3_aa: CASSRHLGQGEYEQYF
v_call: TRBV29-1; j_call: TRBJ2-7; cdr3_aa: CSVTGLAGGPYEQYF
v_call: TRBV6-5; j_call: TRBJ2-7; cdr3_aa: CASTLLAGAYEQYF
v_call: TRBV28; j_call: TRBJ1-2; cdr3_aa: CATLNYGYTF
v_call: TRBV19; j_call: TRBJ1-2; cdr3_aa: CASSIAGQIYGYTF
v_call: TRBV7-2; j_call: TRBJ2-5; cdr3_aa: CASSLERGTQYF
v_call: TRBV5-1; j_call: TRBJ2-1; cdr3_aa: CASSFDPVGGPGEQFF
v_call: TRBV5-1; j_call: TRBJ2-1; cdr3_aa: CASYLAGDYNEQFF
v_call: TRBV27; j_call: TRBJ2-3; cdr3_aa: CASSLREADTQYF
v_call: TRBV28; j_call: TRBJ1-1; cdr3_aa: CASIPGGGNTEAFF
v_call: TRBV7-9; j_call: TRBJ1-4; cdr3_aa: CASSLATGSHEKLFF
v_call: TRBV6-6; j_call: TRBJ1-1; cdr3_aa: CAISQDTYTEAFF
v_call: TRBV2; j_call: TRBJ1-4; cdr3_aa: CASSEFGFATNEKLFF
v_call: TRBV13; j_call: TRBJ1-5; cdr3_aa: CASSLCPGTENQPQHF
v_call: TRBV5-6; j_call: TRBJ2-1; cdr3_aa: CASSRLAEGTYNEQFF
v_call: TRBV9; j_call: TRBJ2-1; cdr3_aa: CASSEASAYNEQFF
v_call: TRBV28; j_call: TRBJ2-6; cdr3_aa: CASGASWAGSSGANVLTF
v_call: TRBV10-3; j_call: TRBJ2-3; cdr3_aa: CAIRSDGRGRADTQYF
v_call: TRBV5-1; j_call: TRBJ2-5; cdr3_aa: CASRMGLAGDIQETQYF
v_call: TRBV28; j_call: TRBJ1-1; cdr3_aa: CASSSRKTEMNTEAFF
v_call: TRBV5-4; j_call: TRBJ2-5; cdr3_aa: CASSPTDSSQQETQYF
v_call: TRBV6-4; j_call: TRBJ1-1; cdr3_aa: CASRGLGGVPTEAFF
v_call: TRBV5-1; j_call: TRBJ2-7; cdr3_aa: CASSFSGNSYEQYF
v_call: TRBV19; j_call: TRBJ1-1; cdr3_aa: CASLVGRVAGPHTEAFF
v_call: TRBV18; j_call: TRBJ2-6; cdr3_aa: CASSETGESGANVLTF
v_call: TRBV7-9; j_call: TRBJ2-7; cdr3_aa: CASSLQGSSGSYEQYF
v_call: TRBV2; j_call: TRBJ1-1; cdr3_aa: CASSRTGGTEAFF
v_call: TRBV28; j_call: TRBJ1-4; cdr3_aa: CASSLPGMEKLFF
v_call: TRBV25-1; j_call: TRBJ1-5; cdr3_aa: CASSGTPHLDQPQHF
v_call: TRBV19; j_call: TRBJ2-7; cdr3_aa: CASSRIPGQGAEQYF
v_call: TRBV5-6; j_call: TRBJ2-1; cdr3_aa: CASSLKRVEQFF
v_call: TRBV2; j_call: TRBJ1-1; cdr3_aa: CASRQEMNTEAFF
v_call: TRBV2; j_call: TRBJ2-6; cdr3_aa: CASTFSASSGANVLTF
v_call: TRBV5-1; j_call: TRBJ1-1; cdr3_aa: CASSLWDNTEAFF
v_call: TRBV6-5; j_call: TRBJ1-4; cdr3_aa: CASSYRGQSNEKLFF
v_call: TRBV27; j_call: TRBJ2-7; cdr3_aa: CASSTRLGQGRIAYEQYF
v_call: TRBV5-1; j_call: TRBJ2-7; cdr3_aa: CASSLGSGAYEQYF
v_call: TRBV11-1; j_call: TRBJ2-7; cdr3_aa: CASSPTGSSYEQYF
v_call: TRBV19; j_call: TRBJ2-5; cdr3_aa: CASSRAGELETQYF
v_call: TRBV9; j_call: TRBJ1-6; cdr3_aa: CASSVSDRTNSPLHF
v_call: TRBV19; j_call: TRBJ2-5; cdr3_aa: CASSSRLAGVLETQYF
v_call: TRBV27; j_call: TRBJ1-5; cdr3_aa: CASSSQGAQPQHF
v_call: TRBV7-3; j_call: TRBJ2-2; cdr3_aa: CASSVTSLTGELFF
v_call: TRBV7-2; j_call: TRBJ1-2; cdr3_aa: CASSRPGKNYGYTF
v_call: TRBV5-5; j_call: TRBJ1-2; cdr3_aa: CASSLVLDRGYGYTF
v_call: TRBV12-5; j_call: TRBJ2-2; cdr3_aa: CASGLIWGQGDTGELFF
v_call: TRBV14; j_call: TRBJ2-1; cdr3_aa: CASSPRGQGSYNEQFF
v_call: TRBV6-4; j_call: TRBJ2-1; cdr3_aa: CASSDETSGTYNEQFF
v_call: TRBV6-1; j_call: TRBJ1-1; cdr3_aa: CASSEVAPNTEAFF
v_call: TRBV11-2; j_call: TRBJ2-7; cdr3_aa: CASRNPGQGHHEQYF
v_call: TRBV28; j_call: TRBJ1-1; cdr3_aa: CASQIAGREAFF
v_call: TRBV7-9; j_call: TRBJ1-3; cdr3_aa: CASSLGSGSSGNTIYF